The clone carrying this TCR beta chain was detected only once. Its specificity is not known. This sample is part of a study of T cell responses to AZD1222 COVID-19 vaccine. Overall study findings and caveats: Breadth and depth of Spike-specific TCRs rose after two AZD1222 doses. Clonal diversity was possibly underestimated, and the donors were mostly white British, with more females. Only six or seven AZD1222 recipients tested seropositive at baseline. Spike was spanned by vaccine-associated CD4 TCRs, which were dominant at 160-218 and 743-854.

Per the germline V gene, CDR1 is LGHNT and CDR2 is FRNRAP. V was pared by 2 bases and J by 3 bases, with 10 bases between. The CDR3 covers 14 residues. Data came from immunoSEQ multiplex PCR; TCRdb stores just in-frame clones and leaves some out. The sample contains roughly 120,000 clones, over 75% of which appear only once. Material: peripheral blood, obtained on day 0 of AZD1222 vaccination. This sequence was found in an adult in good health. The V gene is TRBV12-5, the J gene TRBJ1-1, with D possibly being TRBD1 (6 bases). The DNA of the CDR3 is TGTGCTAGTGGTTTGCCAGGGGATGACACTGAAGCTTTCTTT. Translation gives CASGLPGDDTEAFF.